These 8 T cell receptor beta chains were all obtained from the same sample, sequenced in a study of memory CD4+ T cells and cytomegalovirus serostatus. Profiling relied on immunoSEQ multiplex PCR, and the TCRdb table lists in-frame clones only, not all of them. The sample contains roughly 50,000 clones, approximately 82% of which appear only once. Single viable CD3+CD4+CD8-CD45RO+ cells were sorted as the memory CD4+ T cells. Sequencing was performed on memory CD4+ T cells from blood. These receptor sequences come from an adult in good health and CMV-seronegative. Some clones in this sample may be carry-over from other donors' samples.

This clone was detected a few times. The rearrangement links TRBV29-1 to TRBJ1-1; D may be TRBD1 (5 bases). CDR3 size: 12 residues. The V gene lost 8 bases and the J gene lost 1 base, with 11 bases spanning the gap. From germline, CDR1 is SQVTM and CDR2 ANQGSEA. CDR3 DNA sequence: TGCAGCACTCTAACAGGGAACACTGAAGCTTTCTTT. Its translation is CSTLTGNTEAFF.

The chain carries TRBV28 and TRBJ2-2, with a weak D call TRBD2 (5 bases). CDR3 length: 16 residues. Germline lookup yields CDR1 MDHEN and CDR2 SYDVKM. Trimming left V 3 bases short and J 6 bases short, with 17 bases between. CDR3 nucleotide sequence: TGTGCCAGCAGTTTTGGCGGGTTTAGAACAGCCGGGGAGCTGTTTTTT. Its protein is CASSFGGFRTAGELFF. The full variable domain, with the rest looked up from reference TRBV28 and TRBJ2-2, is DVKVTQSSRYLVKRTGEKVFLECVQDMDHENMFWYRQDPGLGLRLIYFSYDVKMKEKGDIPEGYSVSREKKERFSLILESASTNQTSMYLCASSFGGFRTAGELFFGEGSRLTVL.

The chain uses TRBV28 and TRBJ1-5; D is undetermined. With 3 bases removed from V and 3 bases from J, the gap between germline ends came to 9 bases. The CDR3 loop spans 14 amino acids. Germline V lookup: CDR1 MDHEN, CDR2 SYDVKM. CDR3 bases: TGTGCCAGCAGTTTTCCGGATGACAATCAGCCCCAGCATTTT. Translating gives CASSFPDDNQPQHF.

Written as DNA, the CDR3 is TGCGCCAGCAGTTCACTTACAGGGGGCGATCGTACCAACACCGGGGAGCTGTTTTTT. It yields the protein CASSSLTGGDRTNTGELFF. This chain joins TRBV23-1 and TRBJ2-2, with 9 bases that match TRBD1. TRBV23-1 is designated an ORF whose function remains uncertain. V gave up 5 bases and J gave up 2 bases; unmatched junction bases: 15. The CDR3 is made up of 19 amino acids.

The rearrangement joins TRBV28 to TRBJ2-1, with TRBD2 matching over 9 bases. The CDR3 contains 15 residues. Looked up from germline, CDR1 is MDHEN and CDR2 is SYDVKM. V trimming: 3 bases; J trimming: 7 bases; junction bases outside the gene matches: 7. CDR3: CASSFIGLAMNEQFF. The DNA of the CDR3 is TGTGCCAGCAGTTTTATTGGACTAGCGATGAATGAGCAGTTCTTC.

The chain carries TRBV7-2 and TRBJ1-1; D possibly corresponds to TRBD1 (5 bases). Trimming stripped 4 bases from V and 5 bases from J, with 11 bases between. CDR1 is SGHTA and CDR2 is FQGNSA in the germline V gene. CDR3 length: 13 amino acids. This CDR3 reads CASSSPRGTEAFF. The CDR3 nucleotides are TGTGCCAGCAGCTCCCCGCGGGGGACTGAAGCTTTCTTT. The full variable domain, rest sourced from reference TRBV7-2 and TRBJ1-1, is GAGVSQSPSNKVTEKGKDVELRCDPISGHTALYWYRQSLGQGLEFLIYFQGNSAPDKSGLPSDRFSAERTGGSVSTLTIQRTQQEDSAVYLCASSSPRGTEAFFGQGTRLTVV.

This sequence joins TRBV10-3 and TRBJ2-1, with 7 bases identical to TRBD1. V gave up 3 bases and J gave up 4 bases; unmatched junction bases: 6. The germline gives CDR1 ENHRY, CDR2 SYGVKD. This CDR3 comprises 15 residues. This CDR3 reads CAISDNRGQYNEQFF. The CDR3 nucleotides are TGTGCCATCAGTGATAACAGGGGCCAGTACAATGAGCAGTTCTTC.

The chain has TRBV11-3 and TRBJ2-3; the match to TRBD1 covers 9 bases. J was trimmed by 2 bases and V by 5 bases; bases with no gene match: 8. CDR1 SGHNT and CDR2 YENEEA come from the germline V gene. This CDR3 has 16 residues. CDR3 residues: CASSGKGTGYTDTQYF. CDR3 sequence (DNA): TGTGCCAGCAGCGGAAAAGGGACAGGGTACACAGATACGCAGTATTTT. The entire variable domain, with the rest obtained from reference TRBV11-3 and TRBJ2-3, is as follows: EAGVVQSPRYKIIEKKQPVAFWCNPISGHNTLYWYLQNLGQGPELLIRYENEEAVDDSQLPKDRFSAERLKGVDSTLKIQPAELGDSAVYLCASSGKGTGYTDTQYFGPGTRLTVL.